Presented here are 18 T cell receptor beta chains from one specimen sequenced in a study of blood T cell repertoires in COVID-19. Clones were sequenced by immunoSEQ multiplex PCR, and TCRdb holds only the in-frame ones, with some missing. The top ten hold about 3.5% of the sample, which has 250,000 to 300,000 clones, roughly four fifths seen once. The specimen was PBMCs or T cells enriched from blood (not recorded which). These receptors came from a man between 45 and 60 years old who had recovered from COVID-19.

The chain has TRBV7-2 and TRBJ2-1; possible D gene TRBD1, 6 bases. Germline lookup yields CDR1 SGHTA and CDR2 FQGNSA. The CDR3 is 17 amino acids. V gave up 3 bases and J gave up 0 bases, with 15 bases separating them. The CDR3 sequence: CASSFTGLASSYNEQFF. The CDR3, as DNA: TGTGCCAGCAGCTTTACAGGGCTCGCAAGCTCCTACAATGAGCAGTTCTTC.

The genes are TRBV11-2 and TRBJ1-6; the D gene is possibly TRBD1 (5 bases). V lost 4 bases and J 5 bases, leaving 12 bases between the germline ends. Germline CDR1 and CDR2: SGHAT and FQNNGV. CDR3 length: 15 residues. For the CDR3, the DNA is TGTGCCAGCAGCTCGGACGGGGGAAATAATTCACCCCTCCACTTT. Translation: CASSSDGGNNSPLHF.

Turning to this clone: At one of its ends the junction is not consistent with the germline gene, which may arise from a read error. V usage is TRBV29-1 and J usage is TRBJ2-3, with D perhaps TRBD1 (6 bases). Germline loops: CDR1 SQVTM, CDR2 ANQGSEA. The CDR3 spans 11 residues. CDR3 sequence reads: CSVHDRTRMDF. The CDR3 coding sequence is TGCAGCGTCCACGACAGGACCCGTATGGATTTT.

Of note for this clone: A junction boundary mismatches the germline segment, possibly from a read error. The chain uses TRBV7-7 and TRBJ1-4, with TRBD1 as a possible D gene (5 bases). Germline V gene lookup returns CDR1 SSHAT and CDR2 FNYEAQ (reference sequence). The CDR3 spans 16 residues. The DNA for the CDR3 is TGTGCTAGCAGCCCTTTTCCGGCAGGGACTAATGAAAAACTGTTTTTT. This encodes CASSPFPAGTNEKLFF. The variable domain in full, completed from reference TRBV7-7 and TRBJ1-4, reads GAGVSQSPRYKVTKRGQDVTLRCDPISSHATLYWYQQALGQGPEFLTYFNYEAQPDKSGLPSDRFSAERPEGSISTLTIQRTEQRDSAMYRCASSPFPAGTNEKLFFGSGTQLSVL.

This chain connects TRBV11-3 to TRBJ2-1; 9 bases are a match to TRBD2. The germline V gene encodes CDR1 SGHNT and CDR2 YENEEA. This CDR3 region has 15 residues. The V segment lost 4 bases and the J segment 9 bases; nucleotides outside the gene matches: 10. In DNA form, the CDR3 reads TGTGCCAGCAGCTGGGTAGCGGGAGCGGGGGGTGAGCAGTTCTTC. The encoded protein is CASSWVAGAGGEQFF.

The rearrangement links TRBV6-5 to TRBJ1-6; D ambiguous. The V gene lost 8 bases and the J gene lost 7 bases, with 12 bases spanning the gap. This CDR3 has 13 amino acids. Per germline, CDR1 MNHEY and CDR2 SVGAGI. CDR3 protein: CASRAEGNSPLHF. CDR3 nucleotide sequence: TGTGCCAGCCGGGCAGAGGGAAATTCACCCCTCCACTTT.

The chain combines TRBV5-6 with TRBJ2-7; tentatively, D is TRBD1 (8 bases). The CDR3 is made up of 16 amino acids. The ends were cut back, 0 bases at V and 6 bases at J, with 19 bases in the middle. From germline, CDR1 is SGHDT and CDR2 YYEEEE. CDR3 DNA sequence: TGTGCCAGCAGCTTGGCGCTCGGGACAGGCGGGGGCGAGCAGTACTTC. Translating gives CASSLALGTGGGEQYF.

The DNA of the CDR3 is TGTGCCAGCAGCTTAGGGACTAGCGGGGGCCCGCCAGTGGCGCAGTATTTT. Translation: CASSLGTSGGPPVAQYF. The chain employs TRBV7-3 and TRBJ2-3; 14 positions agree with TRBD2. The CDR3 runs to 17 residues. CDR1 is SGHTA, CDR2 FQGTGA, per germline. J gave up 10 bases and V 2 bases, and 11 bases lay outside the gene matches.

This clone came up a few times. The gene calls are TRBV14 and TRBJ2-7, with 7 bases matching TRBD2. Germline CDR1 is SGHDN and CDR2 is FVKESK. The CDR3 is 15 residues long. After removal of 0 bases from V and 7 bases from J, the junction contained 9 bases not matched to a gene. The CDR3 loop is CASSQEYGRVGEQYF. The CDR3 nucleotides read TGTGCCAGCAGCCAAGAATATGGGAGGGTAGGGGAGCAGTACTTC.

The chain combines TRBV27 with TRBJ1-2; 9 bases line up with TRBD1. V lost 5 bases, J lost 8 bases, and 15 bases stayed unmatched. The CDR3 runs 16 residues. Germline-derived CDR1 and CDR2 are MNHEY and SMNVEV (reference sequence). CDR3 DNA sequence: TGTGCCAGCAGTCGCTCCGGGACAGGGAGTTTCGAGGGCTACACCTTC. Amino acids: CASSRSGTGSFEGYTF.

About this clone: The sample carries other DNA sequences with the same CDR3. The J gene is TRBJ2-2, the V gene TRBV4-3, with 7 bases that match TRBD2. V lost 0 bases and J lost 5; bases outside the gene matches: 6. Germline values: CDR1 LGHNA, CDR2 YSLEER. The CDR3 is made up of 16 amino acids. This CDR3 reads CASSQEAGRGTGELFF. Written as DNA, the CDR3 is TGCGCCAGCAGCCAAGAGGCTGGGAGGGGTACCGGGGAGCTGTTTTTT.

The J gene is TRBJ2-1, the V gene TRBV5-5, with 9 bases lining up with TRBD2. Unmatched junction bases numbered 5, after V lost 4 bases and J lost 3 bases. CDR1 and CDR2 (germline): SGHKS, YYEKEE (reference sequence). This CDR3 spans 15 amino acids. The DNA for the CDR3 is TGTGCCAGCAGCGACGGGACTAGCTACTACAATGAGCAGTTCTTC. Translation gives CASSDGTSYYNEQFF.

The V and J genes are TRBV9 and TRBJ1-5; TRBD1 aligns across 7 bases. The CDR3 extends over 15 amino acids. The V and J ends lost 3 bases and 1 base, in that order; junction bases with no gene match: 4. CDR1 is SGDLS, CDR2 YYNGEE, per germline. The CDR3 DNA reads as TGTGCCAGCAGCGCCCAGGGGGTCAGCAATCAGCCCCAGCATTTT. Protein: CASSAQGVSNQPQHF.

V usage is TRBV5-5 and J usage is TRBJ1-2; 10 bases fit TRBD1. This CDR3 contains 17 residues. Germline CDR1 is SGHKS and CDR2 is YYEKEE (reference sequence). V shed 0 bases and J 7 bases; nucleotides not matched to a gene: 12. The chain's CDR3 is CASSLVGGDRGSFGYTF. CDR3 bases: TGTGCCAGCAGCTTGGTCGGCGGGGACAGGGGAAGTTTTGGCTACACCTTC. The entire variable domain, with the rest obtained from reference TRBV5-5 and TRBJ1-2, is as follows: DAGVTQSPTHLIKTRGQQVTLRCSPISGHKSVSWYQQVLGQGPQFIFQYYEKEERGRGNFPDRFSARQFPNYSSELNVNALLLGDSALYLCASSLVGGDRGSFGYTFGSGTRLTVV.

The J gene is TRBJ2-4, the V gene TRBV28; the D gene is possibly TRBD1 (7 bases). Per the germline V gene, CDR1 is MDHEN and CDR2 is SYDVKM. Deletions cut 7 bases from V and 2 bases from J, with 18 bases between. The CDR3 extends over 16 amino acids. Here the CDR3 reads CASTLAGGKTKNIQYF. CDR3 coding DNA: TGTGCCAGCACCCTTGCAGGGGGGAAGACCAAAAACATTCAGTACTTC.

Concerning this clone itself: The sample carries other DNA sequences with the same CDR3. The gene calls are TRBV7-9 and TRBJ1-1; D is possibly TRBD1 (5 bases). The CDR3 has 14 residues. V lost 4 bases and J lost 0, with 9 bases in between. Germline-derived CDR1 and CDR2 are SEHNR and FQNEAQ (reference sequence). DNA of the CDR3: TGTGCCAGCAGCTCGGGGGGGATGAACACTGAAGCTTTCTTT. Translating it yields CASSSGGMNTEAFF.

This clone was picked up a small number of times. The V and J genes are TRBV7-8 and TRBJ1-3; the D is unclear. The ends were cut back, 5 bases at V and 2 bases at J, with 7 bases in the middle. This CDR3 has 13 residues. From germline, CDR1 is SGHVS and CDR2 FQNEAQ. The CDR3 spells CASSPTTGNTIYF. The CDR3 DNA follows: TGTGCCAGCAGCCCTACTACTGGAAACACCATATATTTT. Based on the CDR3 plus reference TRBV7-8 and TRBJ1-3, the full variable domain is GAGVSQSPRYKVAKRGQDVALRCDPISGHVSLFWYQQALGQGPEFLTYFQNEAQLDKSGLPSDRFFAERPEGSVSTLKIQRTQQEDSAVYLCASSPTTGNTIYFGEGSWLTVV.

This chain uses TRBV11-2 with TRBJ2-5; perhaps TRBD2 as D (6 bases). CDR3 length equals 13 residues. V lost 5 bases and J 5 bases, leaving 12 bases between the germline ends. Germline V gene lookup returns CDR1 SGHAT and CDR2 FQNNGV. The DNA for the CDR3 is TGTGCCAGCAGCCCCGGGGAGGCCGAGACCCAGTACTTC. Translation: CASSPGEAETQYF.